This TCR beta chain was sequenced during a study of blood T cells in healthy people across ages. The CDR3 has 15 residues. The V gene lost 5 bases and the J gene lost 2 bases, with 15 bases spanning the gap. A second PCR, run for about 6 to 11 cycles, used a sample-barcoded 5' primer plus a J-beta primer mix. Using its own MiXCR run on the 5' RACE reads, TCRdb lists one record per CDR3 protein. Among around 1,000,000 distinct CDR3 sequences listed, under 30% were seen once. The sample was also linked to a second study, of T cells of mothers and their children.

This receptor was taken from a girl aged 2-10 years in good health. The sample comprised blood. V usage is TRBV12-3 or TRBV12-4 and J usage is TRBJ2-5; perhaps TRBD1 as D (6 bases). The CDR3 protein is CASSHPGQRQETQYF. DNA of the CDR3: TGTGCCAGCAGTCATCCGGGACAAAGACAAGAGACCCAGTACTTC.